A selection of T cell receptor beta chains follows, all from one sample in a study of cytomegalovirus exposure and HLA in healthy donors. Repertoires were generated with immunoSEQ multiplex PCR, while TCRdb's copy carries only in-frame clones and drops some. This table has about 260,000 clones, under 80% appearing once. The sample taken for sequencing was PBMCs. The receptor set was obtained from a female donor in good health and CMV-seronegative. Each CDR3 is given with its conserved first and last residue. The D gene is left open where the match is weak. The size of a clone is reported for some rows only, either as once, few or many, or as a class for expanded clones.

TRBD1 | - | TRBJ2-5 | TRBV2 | TGTGCCAGCAGTGAAGGGACAGGGGTTGGGGAGACCCAGTACTTC | CASSEGTGVGETQYF
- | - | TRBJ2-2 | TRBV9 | TGTGCCAGCAGCGTAGCAACAGCCACCGGGGAGCTGTTTTTT | CASSVATATGELFF
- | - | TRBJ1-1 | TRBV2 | TGTGCCAGCAGTCCACAGGGTTACACTGAAGCTTTCTTT | CASSPQGYTEAFF
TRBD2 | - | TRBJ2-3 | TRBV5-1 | TGCGCCAGCAGCCCTCGGACTAGCGGATTTAGCACAGATACGCAGTATTTT | CASSPRTSGFSTDTQYF
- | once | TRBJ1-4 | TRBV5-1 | TGCGCCAGCAGCGGGGCCGGAACCCCAGATGAAAAACTGTTTTTT | CASSGAGTPDEKLFF
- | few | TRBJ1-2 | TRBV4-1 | TGCGCCAGCAGCCAAAACCCGGGAACTAACTATGGCTACACCTTC | CASSQNPGTNYGYTF
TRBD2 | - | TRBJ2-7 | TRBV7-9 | TGTGCCAGCAGCTTAGCGGGAGGGACTACCCTAGAGGTTTACGAGCAGTACTTC | CASSLAGGTTLEVYEQYF
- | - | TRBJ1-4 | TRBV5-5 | TGTGCCAGCAGTCCCGGGGTTACTAATGAAAAACTGTTTTTT | CASSPGVTNEKLFF
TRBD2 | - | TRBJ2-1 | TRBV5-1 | TGCGCCAGCAACAGACTAGCGGGAATGAATGAGCAGTTCTTC | CASNRLAGMNEQFF
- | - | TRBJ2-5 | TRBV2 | TGTGCCAGCGAAAGACGGAGTAGGCAACAAGAGACCCAGTACTTC | CASERRSRQQETQYF
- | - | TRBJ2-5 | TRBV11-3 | TGTGCCAGCAGCTCTGGGAGTCCAGAGACCCAGTACTTC | CASSSGSPETQYF
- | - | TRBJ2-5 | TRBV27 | TGTGCCAGCAGTTTCGGACGGACTCAAGAGACCCAGTACTTC | CASSFGRTQETQYF
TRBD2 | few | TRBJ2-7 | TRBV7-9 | TGTGCCAGCAGCCCCTTAGCGGGAGGGGACCTCTACGAGCAGTACTTC | CASSPLAGGDLYEQYF
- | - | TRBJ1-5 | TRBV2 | TGTGCCAGCAGTCCAGACAGATTAAGCAATCAGCCCCAGCATTTT | CASSPDRLSNQPQHF
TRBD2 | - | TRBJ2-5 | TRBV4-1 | TGCGCCAGCAGAGCCCTAGCGGGAGTGGGGGAGCAGTACTTC | CASRALAGVGEQYF
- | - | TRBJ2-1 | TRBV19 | TGTGCCAGTAGTATCTGGAGGACCTCCTACAATGAGCAGTTCTTC | CASSIWRTSYNEQFF
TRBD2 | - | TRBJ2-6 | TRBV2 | TGTGCTTCGCGGGAGGGTTATTTATCTGGGGCCAACGTCCTGACTTTC | CASREGYLSGANVLTF
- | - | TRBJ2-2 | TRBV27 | TGTGCCAGCAGTTTAAGGACAGTGAATGTCGGGGAGCTGTTTTTT | CASSLRTVNVGELFF
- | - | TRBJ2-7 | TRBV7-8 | TGTGCCAGTGGGGGGAGCTACGAGCAGTACTTC | CASGGSYEQYF
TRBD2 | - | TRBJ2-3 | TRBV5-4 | TGTGCCAGCAGCTTGGCTAGCGGGAGTAATAGAGATACGCAGTATTTT | CASSLASGSNRDTQYF
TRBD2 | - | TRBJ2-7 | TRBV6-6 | TGTGCCAGCAGAGGACTAGGCCTCTCCTACGAGCAGTACTTC | CASRGLGLSYEQYF
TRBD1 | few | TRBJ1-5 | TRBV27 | TGTGCCAGCAGTTTAGGGACAGGGACTCATCAGCCCCAGCATTTT | CASSLGTGTHQPQHF
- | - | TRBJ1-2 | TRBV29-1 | TGCAGCGTCTTACCAGCCCGGGGTAATTTTGCTTTCGGCTACACCTTC | CSVLPARGNFAFGYTF
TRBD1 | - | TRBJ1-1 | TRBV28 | TGTGCCAGCAGTTCGACAGGGGGGAAGACTGAAGCTTTCTTT | CASSSTGGKTEAFF
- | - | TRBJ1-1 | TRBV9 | TGTGCCAGCAGCGTGAGCTCCAGGGGCGGGGGCACTGAAGCTTTCTTT | CASSVSSRGGGTEAFF
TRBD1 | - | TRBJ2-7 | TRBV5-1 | TGCGCCAGCAGCTTGGCCCAGGGGGCCTACGAGCAGTACTTC | CASSLAQGAYEQYF
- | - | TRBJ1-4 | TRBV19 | TGTGCCAGTATCCCATTAAGCGTAGCAGAAAAACTGTTTTTT | CASIPLSVAEKLFF
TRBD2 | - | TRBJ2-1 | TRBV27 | TGTGCCAACTCTAGCGGGAGGCAACAGTTCTTC | CANSSGRQQFF
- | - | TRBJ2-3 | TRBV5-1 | TGCGCCAGCAGCTTGGTGGCCGAGGTGGCAGATACGCAGTATTTT | CASSLVAEVADTQYF
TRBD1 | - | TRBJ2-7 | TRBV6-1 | TGTGCCAGCAGTGCTCGGGGACAGGGGACGGGGGAGCAGTACTTC | CASSARGQGTGEQYF
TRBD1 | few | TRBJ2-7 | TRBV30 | TGTGCCTGGAGTGCCGGGACAGGGAACTACGAGCAGTACTTC | CAWSAGTGNYEQYF
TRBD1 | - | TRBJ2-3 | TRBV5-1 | TGCGCCAGCACGAAACGACAGGGGGAATGGGGCACAGATACGCAGTATTTT | CASTKRQGEWGTDTQYF
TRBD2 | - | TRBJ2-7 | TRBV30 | TGTGCCTGGAGTGCCCAAGGGACTAGCGGTTACGAGCAGTACTTC | CAWSAQGTSGYEQYF
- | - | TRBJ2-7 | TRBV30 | TGTGCCTGGAGTGTACTTAGTGTCGAGCAGTACTTC | CAWSVLSVEQYF
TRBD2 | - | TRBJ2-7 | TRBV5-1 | TGCGCCAGCAGCTTGGAGGCACTAGCGGGAGTTGACGAGCAGTACTTC | CASSLEALAGVDEQYF
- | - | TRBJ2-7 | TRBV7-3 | TGTGCCAGCAGCTCCTTTGGGTACGGGGAGCAGTACTTC | CASSSFGYGEQYF
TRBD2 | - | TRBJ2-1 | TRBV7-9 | TGTGCCAGCAGCTTGGAGGGACTAGCAAACAATGAGCAGTTCTTC | CASSLEGLANNEQFF
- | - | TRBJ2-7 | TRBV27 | TGTGCCAGCAGTTCCAAGGACAGTAGGGACTACGAGCAGTACTTC | CASSSKDSRDYEQYF
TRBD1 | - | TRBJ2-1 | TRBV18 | TGTGCCAGCTCACCACCTGTGAGACAGGGGAAGGTTGAGCAGTTCTTC | CASSPPVRQGKVEQFF
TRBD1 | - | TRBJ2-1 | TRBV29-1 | TGCAGCGTTGAAGCCCCCCTACAGGGGTCCTCTTTCTTC | CSVEAPLQGSSFF
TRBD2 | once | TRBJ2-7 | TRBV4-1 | TGCGCCAGCAGCCAACTTACTAGCGGGAGGATGAACGAGCAGTACTTC | CASSQLTSGRMNEQYF
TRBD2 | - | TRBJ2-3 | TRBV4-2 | TGTGCCAGCAGCCGGGCAGGGACTAGCGGGAGTAATATTGATACGCAGTATTTT | CASSRAGTSGSNIDTQYF
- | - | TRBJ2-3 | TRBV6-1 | TGTGCCAGCAGTGAACGGGGGGCAAGGGGAGATACGCAGTATTTT | CASSERGARGDTQYF
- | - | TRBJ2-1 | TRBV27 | TGTGCCAGCACCTCCGGGACTTACACCAATGAGCAGTTCTTC | CASTSGTYTNEQFF
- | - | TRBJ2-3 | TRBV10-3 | TGTGCCATCAGTCTCGGGTCAAGCACAGATACGCAGTATTTT | CAISLGSSTDTQYF